The 12 T cell receptor beta chains below all came from one sample that was sequenced in a study of cytomegalovirus exposure and HLA in healthy donors. It was with 60 Vbeta and 13 Jbeta primers that the PCR ran. Profiling relied on immunoSEQ multiplex PCR, and the TCRdb table lists in-frame clones only, not all of them. This sample has 93,000 or so clones; roughly three quarters occur once, and the top ten carry 4%. Source material: PBMCs. The receptor set was obtained from a man over 45 in good health and CMV-seropositive.

This clone has only one observation. This sequence joins TRBV27 and TRBJ2-2; TRBD2 agrees at 9 bases. The CDR3 consists of 16 residues. Per germline, CDR1 MNHEY and CDR2 SMNVEV (reference sequence). Trimming removed 5 bases from V and 3 bases from J; junction bases left unmatched: 7. The CDR3 is CASSMGLAKDTGELFF. CDR3 sequence (DNA): TGTGCCAGCAGTATGGGACTAGCCAAGGACACCGGGGAGCTGTTTTTT.

The sample holds one count of this clone. This sequence joins TRBV7-2 and TRBJ2-7; D may be TRBD2 (6 bases). Germline values: CDR1 SGHTA, CDR2 FQGNSA. This CDR3 comprises 13 residues. With 0 bases removed from V and 4 bases from J, the gap between germline ends came to 7 bases. The CDR3 sequence is CASSLAREYEQYF. For the CDR3, the DNA is TGTGCCAGCAGCTTAGCCCGGGAGTACGAGCAGTACTTC.

The V call is TRBV14, the J call TRBJ2-1; perhaps TRBD2 as D (5 bases). Germline V CDR1 and CDR2: SGHDN, FVKESK. Trimming left V 0 bases short and J 9 bases short, with 6 bases between. The CDR3 runs 12 residues. CDR3 sequence reads: CASSQDAGEQFF. For the CDR3, the DNA is TGTGCCAGCAGCCAAGATGCGGGTGAGCAGTTCTTC.

Only a few counts were recorded for this clone. V usage is TRBV7-2 and J usage is TRBJ2-3; no firm D call. CDR1 and CDR2 from the germline V gene are SGHTA and FQGNSA. This CDR3 region has 13 residues. V was cut by 0 bases and J by 5 bases, with 6 bases left in between. CDR3 protein: CASSLAKIDTQYF. CDR3 nucleotides: TGTGCCAGCAGCTTAGCCAAAATAGATACGCAGTATTTT.

The chain couples TRBV10-3 to TRBJ2-3; D is possibly TRBD2 (6 bases). Germline-derived CDR1 and CDR2 are ENHRY and SYGVKD. This CDR3 comprises 15 residues. V lost 6 bases to trimming and J lost 2 bases, with 15 bases between them. The CDR3 loop is CAIRAPGLNTDTQYF. CDR3 sequence (DNA): TGTGCCATCAGAGCTCCGGGACTCAACACAGATACGCAGTATTTT.

The chain combines TRBV28 with TRBJ2-1; D possibly corresponds to TRBD1 (5 bases). The V gene lost 5 bases and the J gene lost 4 bases, with 12 bases spanning the gap. This CDR3 comprises 14 residues. Looked up from germline, CDR1 is MDHEN and CDR2 is SYDVKM. CDR3 residues: CASSGAAVYNEQFF. The CDR3 bases are TGTGCCAGCAGTGGGGCGGCAGTGTACAATGAGCAGTTCTTC.

V usage is TRBV25-1 and J usage is TRBJ1-6; D gene uncertain. Germline CDR1 MGHDK, CDR2 SYGVNS. CDR3 size: 15 residues. With 2 bases removed from V and 0 bases from J, the gap between germline ends came to 5 bases. CDR3 DNA sequence: TGTGCCAGCAGTGAAACGAGCTCCTATAATTCACCCCTCCACTTT. Its translation is CASSETSSYNSPLHF.

The chain couples TRBV10-3 to TRBJ2-2; 10 nucleotides match TRBD2. Looked up from germline, CDR1 is ENHRY and CDR2 is SYGVKD. The CDR3 totals 15 residues. J was trimmed by 7 bases and V by 9 bases; bases with no gene match: 11. The CDR3 loop is CAIQEREGQSGELFF. CDR3 DNA sequence: TGTGCCATACAAGAGCGGGAGGGCCAAAGCGGGGAGCTGTTTTTT.

The chain carries TRBV6-6 and TRBJ2-1, with 10 bases lining up with TRBD1. This CDR3 region has 14 residues. The germline gives CDR1 MNHNY, CDR2 SVGAGI (reference sequence). Trimming cost V 0 bases and J 10 bases; bases outside gene matches: 3. The CDR3 sequence is CASSYSDRGQEQFF. The CDR3 bases are TGTGCCAGCAGTTACTCAGACAGGGGGCAAGAGCAGTTCTTC.

This sequence joins TRBV7-3 and TRBJ2-1; TRBD2 agrees at 10 bases. Germline-derived CDR1 and CDR2 are SGHTA and FQGTGA. V shed 4 bases and J 3 bases; nucleotides not matched to a gene: 6. The CDR3 has 16 amino acids. CDR3 sequence (DNA): TGTGCCAGCAGCTCGCTAGCGGGAGCAGGCTACAATGAGCAGTTCTTC. Its protein product is CASSSLAGAGYNEQFF. Full variable domain (remainder filled in from reference TRBV7-3 and TRBJ2-1): GAGVSQTPSNKVTEKGKYVELRCDPISGHTALYWYRQSLGQGPEFLIYFQGTGAADDSGLPNDRFFAVRPEGSVSTLKIQRTERGDSAVYLCASSSLAGAGYNEQFFGPGTRLTVL.

The rearrangement joins TRBV4-2 to TRBJ2-1, with D perhaps TRBD2 (6 bases). The germline gives CDR1 LGHNA, CDR2 YNFKEQ. The V and J ends lost 0 bases and 0 bases respectively, with 9 bases between them. The CDR3 sequence is 16 residues long. In DNA form, the CDR3 reads TGTGCCAGCAGCCAAGATGAGACTAGCTCCTACAATGAGCAGTTCTTC. This encodes CASSQDETSSYNEQFF.

The chain recombines TRBV28 with TRBJ2-7; TRBD1 matches 8 bases. This CDR3 comprises 13 residues. Germline V lookup: CDR1 MDHEN, CDR2 SYDVKM. V lost 7 bases, J lost 9 bases, and 11 bases stayed unmatched. The CDR3 loop is CASTRTGILRQYF. In DNA form, the CDR3 reads TGTGCCAGCACCCGGACAGGGATCCTTCGGCAGTACTTC. Drawing the rest from reference TRBV28 and TRBJ2-7, the complete variable domain is DVKVTQSSRYLVKRTGEKVFLECVQDMDHENMFWYRQDPGLGLRLIYFSYDVKMKEKGDIPEGYSVSREKKERFSLILESASTNQTSMYLCASTRTGILRQYFGPGTRLTVT.